This entry is about one T cell receptor beta chain. Its antigen is undetermined. The data were obtained in a study of T cells after yellow fever vaccination. Study in general: Where fractions had low cell numbers, libraries were prepared from them with the SMART-Seq v4 Ultra Low Input RNA kit. Overall study findings and caveats: Post-booster repertoires again held most primary-vaccination clones (roughly 95% CD4, roughly 88% CD8).

This CDR3 has 13 residues. Germline V gives CDR1 DFQATT, CDR2 SNEGSKA (reference sequence). The J segment lost 7 bases and the V segment lost 3 bases, leaving 6 bases of the junction unmatched. A single record per CDR3 protein comes from TCRdb applying MiXCR to the 5' RACE reads. The sample includes about 340,000 distinct CDR3 sequences, under 15% seen only once; the top ten take about 3%. This sequence was found in a man between 18 and 35 years old who received the YFV17D yellow fever vaccine. The specimen was CD4+ T cells sorted from PBMCs, collected 15 days after the yellow fever booster vaccination. The chain recombines TRBV20-1 with TRBJ2-7, with 10 positions matching TRBD1. CDR3 residues: CSARRTGGGEQYF. As DNA, the CDR3 is TGCAGTGCTAGGCGGACAGGGGGAGGAGAGCAGTACTTC.